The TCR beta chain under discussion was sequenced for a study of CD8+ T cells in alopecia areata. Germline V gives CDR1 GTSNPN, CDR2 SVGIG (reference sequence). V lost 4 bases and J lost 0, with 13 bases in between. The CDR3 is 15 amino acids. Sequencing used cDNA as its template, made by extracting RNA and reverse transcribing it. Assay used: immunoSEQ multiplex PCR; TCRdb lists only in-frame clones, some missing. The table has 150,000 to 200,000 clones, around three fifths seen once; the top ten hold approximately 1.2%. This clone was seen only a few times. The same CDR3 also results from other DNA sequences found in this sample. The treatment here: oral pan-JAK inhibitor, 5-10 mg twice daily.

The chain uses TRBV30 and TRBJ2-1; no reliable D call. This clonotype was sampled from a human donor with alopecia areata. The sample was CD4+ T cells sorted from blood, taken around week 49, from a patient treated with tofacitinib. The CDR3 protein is CAWTPPVSSYNEQFF. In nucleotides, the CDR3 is TGTGCCTGGACCCCGCCAGTTAGCTCCTACAATGAGCAGTTCTTC. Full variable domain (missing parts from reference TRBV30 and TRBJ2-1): SQTIHQWPATLVQPVGSPLSLECTVEGTSNPNLYWYRQAAGRGLQLLFYSVGIGQISSEVPQNLSASRPQDRQFILSSKKLLLSDSGFYLCAWTPPVSSYNEQFFGPGTRLTVL.